The source of this T cell receptor (beta chain) is a study of blood T cells in healthy people across ages. Primed by a sample-barcoded 5' primer and a J-beta primer mix, a second PCR proceeded for 7 to 11 cycles. MiXCR, applied by TCRdb to the 5' RACE reads, yields one record per CDR3 protein. The sample lists about 1.4 million distinct CDR3 sequences; roughly 59% were seen once. V shed 3 bases and J shed 2 bases, with 14 bases lying between them. CDR1 LGHNA and CDR2 YSLEER come from the germline V gene. The CDR3 is 15 residues long. Whenever a sample was processed, at least 6.5 million PBMCs were isolated.

The sequencing sample was made of blood. The origin of this receptor is a man aged 18 to 30 in good health. The rearrangement links TRBV4-3 to TRBJ2-7; D unresolved. DNA for the CDR3: TGCGCCAGCAGCCAGGCCGTCGGGTCTACCTACGAGCAGTACTTC. Encoded protein: CASSQAVGSTYEQYF.